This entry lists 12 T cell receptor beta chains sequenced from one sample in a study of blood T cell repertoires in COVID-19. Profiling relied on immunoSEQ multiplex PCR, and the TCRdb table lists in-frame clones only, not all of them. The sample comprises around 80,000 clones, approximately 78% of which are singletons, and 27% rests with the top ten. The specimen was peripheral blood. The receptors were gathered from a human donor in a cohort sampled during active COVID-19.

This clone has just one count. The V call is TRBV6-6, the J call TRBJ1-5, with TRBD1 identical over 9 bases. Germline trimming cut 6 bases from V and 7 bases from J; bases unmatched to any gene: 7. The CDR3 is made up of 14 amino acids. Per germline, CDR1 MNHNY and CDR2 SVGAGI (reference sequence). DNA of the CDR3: TGTGCCAGCAGACCGGGACAGGGAGCCCAGCCCCAGCATTTT. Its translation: CASRPGQGAQPQHF.

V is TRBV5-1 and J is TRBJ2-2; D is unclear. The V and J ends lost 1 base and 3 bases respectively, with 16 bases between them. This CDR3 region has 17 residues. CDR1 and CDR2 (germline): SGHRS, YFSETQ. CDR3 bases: TGCGCCAGCAGCTTGACGCCCGTCTCTACGGACACCGGGGAGCTGTTTTTT. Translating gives CASSLTPVSTDTGELFF. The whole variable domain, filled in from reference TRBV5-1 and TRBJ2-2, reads KAGVTQTPRYLIKTRGQQVTLSCSPISGHRSVSWYQQTPGQGLQFLFEYFSETQRNKGNFPGRFSGRQFSNSRSEMNVSTLELGDSALYLCASSLTPVSTDTGELFFGEGSRLTVL.

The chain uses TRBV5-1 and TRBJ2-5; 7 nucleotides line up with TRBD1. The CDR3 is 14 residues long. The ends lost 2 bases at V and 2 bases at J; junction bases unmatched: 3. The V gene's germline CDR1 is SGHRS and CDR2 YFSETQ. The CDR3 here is CASSFSGGQETQYF. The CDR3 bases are TGCGCCAGCAGCTTTTCAGGGGGACAAGAGACCCAGTACTTC.

This CDR3 reads CASSLNPRDGYTF. In DNA, the CDR3 is TGTGCCAGCAGCTTAAATCCCAGGGATGGCTACACCTTC. The chain has TRBV7-3 and TRBJ1-2, with D maybe TRBD1 (5 bases). Trimming removed 1 base at V and 6 bases at J, with 9 bases between. Germline CDR1 reads SGHTA; CDR2 reads FQGTGA. The CDR3 totals 13 residues. Complete variable domain (other parts from reference TRBV7-3 and TRBJ1-2): GAGVSQTPSNKVTEKGKYVELRCDPISGHTALYWYRQSLGQGPEFLIYFQGTGAADDSGLPNDRFFAVRPEGSVSTLKIQRTERGDSAVYLCASSLNPRDGYTFGSGTRLTVV.

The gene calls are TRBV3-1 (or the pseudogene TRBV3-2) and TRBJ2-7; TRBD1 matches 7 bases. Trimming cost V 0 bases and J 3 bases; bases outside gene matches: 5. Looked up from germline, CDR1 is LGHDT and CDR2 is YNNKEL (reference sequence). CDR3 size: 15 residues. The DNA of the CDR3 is TGTGCCAGCAGCCAAGAAATCAGGGGGAACTACGAGCAGTACTTC. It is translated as CASSQEIRGNYEQYF.

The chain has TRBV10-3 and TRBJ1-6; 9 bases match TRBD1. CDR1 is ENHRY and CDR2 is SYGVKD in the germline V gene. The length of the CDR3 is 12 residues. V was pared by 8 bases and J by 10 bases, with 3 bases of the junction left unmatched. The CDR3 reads CAIGQGNSPLHF. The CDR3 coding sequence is TGTGCCATCGGACAGGGGAACTCACCCCTCCACTTT.

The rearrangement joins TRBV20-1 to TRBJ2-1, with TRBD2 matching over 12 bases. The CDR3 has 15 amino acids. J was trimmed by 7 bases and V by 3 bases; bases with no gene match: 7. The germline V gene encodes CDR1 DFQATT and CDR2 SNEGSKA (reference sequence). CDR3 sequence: CSASPLAGGPNEQFF. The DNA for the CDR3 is TGCAGTGCTAGTCCTCTAGCGGGGGGGCCTAATGAGCAGTTCTTC.

The CDR3 DNA reads as TGTGCCAGCAGCCAAGAGAGTGGGCGACAGGGAGGCTACACCTTC. Translation gives CASSQESGRQGGYTF. The chain combines TRBV3-1 (or the pseudogene TRBV3-2) with TRBJ1-2; 7 nucleotides agree with TRBD1. J lost 8 bases, V lost 0 bases, and 9 bases had no gene match. This CDR3 contains 15 residues. From germline, CDR1 is LGHDT and CDR2 YNNKEL (reference sequence).

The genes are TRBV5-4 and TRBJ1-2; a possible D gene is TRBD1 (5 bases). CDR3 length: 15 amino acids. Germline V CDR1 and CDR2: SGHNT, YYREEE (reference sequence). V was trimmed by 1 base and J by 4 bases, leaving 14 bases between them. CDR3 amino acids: CASSLRSGGGYGYTF. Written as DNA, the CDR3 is TGTGCCAGCAGCTTGCGGTCCGGGGGTGGCTATGGCTACACCTTC.

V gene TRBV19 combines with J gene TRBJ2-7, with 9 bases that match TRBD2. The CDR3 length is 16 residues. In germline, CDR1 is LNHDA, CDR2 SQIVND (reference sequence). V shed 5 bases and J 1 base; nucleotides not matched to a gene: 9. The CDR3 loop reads CASSSRTSGRSYEQYF. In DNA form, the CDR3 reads TGTGCCAGTAGTTCCCGTACTAGCGGGCGATCCTACGAGCAGTACTTC.

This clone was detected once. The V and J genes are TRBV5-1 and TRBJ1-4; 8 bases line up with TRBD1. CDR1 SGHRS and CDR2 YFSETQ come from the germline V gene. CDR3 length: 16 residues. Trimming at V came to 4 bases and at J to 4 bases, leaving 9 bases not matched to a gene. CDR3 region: CASSPTGGQGNEKLFF. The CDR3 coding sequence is TGCGCCAGCAGCCCTACCGGAGGACAGGGTAATGAAAAACTGTTTTTT.

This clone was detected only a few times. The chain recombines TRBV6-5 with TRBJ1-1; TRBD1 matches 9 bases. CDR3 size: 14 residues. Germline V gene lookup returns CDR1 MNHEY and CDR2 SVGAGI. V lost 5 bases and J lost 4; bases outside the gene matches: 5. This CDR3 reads CASSRTGEGTEAFF. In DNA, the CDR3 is TGTGCCAGCAGTCGGACAGGGGAGGGCACTGAAGCTTTCTTT.